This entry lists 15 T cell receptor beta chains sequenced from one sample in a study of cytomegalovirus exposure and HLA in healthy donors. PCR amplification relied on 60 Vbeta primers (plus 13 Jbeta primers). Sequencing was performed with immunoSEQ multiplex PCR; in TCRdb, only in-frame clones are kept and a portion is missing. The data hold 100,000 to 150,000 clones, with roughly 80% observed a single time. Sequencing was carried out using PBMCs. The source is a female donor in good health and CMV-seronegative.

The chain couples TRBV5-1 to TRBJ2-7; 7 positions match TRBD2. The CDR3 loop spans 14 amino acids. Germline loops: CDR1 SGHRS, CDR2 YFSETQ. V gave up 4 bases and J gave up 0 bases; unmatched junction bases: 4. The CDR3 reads CASSREATSYEQYF. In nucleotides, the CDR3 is TGCGCCAGCAGCCGGGAGGCCACCTCCTACGAGCAGTACTTC.

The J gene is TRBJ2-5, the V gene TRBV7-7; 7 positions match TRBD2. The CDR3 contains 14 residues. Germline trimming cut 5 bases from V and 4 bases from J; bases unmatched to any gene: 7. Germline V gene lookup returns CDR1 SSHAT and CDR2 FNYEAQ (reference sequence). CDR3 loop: CASSPRLAGETQYF. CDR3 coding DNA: TGTGCCAGCAGCCCCCGTTTAGCGGGAGAGACCCAGTACTTC.

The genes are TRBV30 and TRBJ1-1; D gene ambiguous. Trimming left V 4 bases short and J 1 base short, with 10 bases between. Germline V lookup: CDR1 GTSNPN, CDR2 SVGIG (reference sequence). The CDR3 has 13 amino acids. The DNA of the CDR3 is TGTGCCTGGACGGTACAGCAGAACACTGAAGCTTTCTTT. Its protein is CAWTVQQNTEAFF. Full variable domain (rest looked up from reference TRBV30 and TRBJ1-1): SQTIHQWPATLVQPVGSPLSLECTVEGTSNPNLYWYRQAAGRGLQLLFYSVGIGQISSEVPQNLSASRPQDRQFILSSKKLLLSDSGFYLCAWTVQQNTEAFFGQGTRLTVV.

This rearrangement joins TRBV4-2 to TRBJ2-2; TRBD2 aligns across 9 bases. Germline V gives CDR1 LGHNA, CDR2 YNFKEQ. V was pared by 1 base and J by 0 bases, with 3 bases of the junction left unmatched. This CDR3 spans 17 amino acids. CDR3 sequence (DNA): TGTGCCAGCAGCCAAGCTGTAGCGGGGGCGAACACCGGGGAGCTGTTTTTT. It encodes CASSQAVAGANTGELFF.

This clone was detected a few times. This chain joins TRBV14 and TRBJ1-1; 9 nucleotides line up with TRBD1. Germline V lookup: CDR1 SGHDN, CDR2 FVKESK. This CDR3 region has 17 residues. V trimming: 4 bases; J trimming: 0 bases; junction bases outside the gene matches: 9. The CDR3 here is CASSPHKGTGMNTEAFF. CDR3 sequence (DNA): TGTGCCAGCAGCCCACACAAAGGGACAGGGATGAACACTGAAGCTTTCTTT. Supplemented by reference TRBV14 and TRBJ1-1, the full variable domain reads EAGVTQFPSHSVIEKGQTVTLRCDPISGHDNLYWYRRVMGKEIKFLLHFVKESKQDESGMPNNRFLAERTGGTYSTLKVQPAELEDSGVYFCASSPHKGTGMNTEAFFGQGTRLTVV.

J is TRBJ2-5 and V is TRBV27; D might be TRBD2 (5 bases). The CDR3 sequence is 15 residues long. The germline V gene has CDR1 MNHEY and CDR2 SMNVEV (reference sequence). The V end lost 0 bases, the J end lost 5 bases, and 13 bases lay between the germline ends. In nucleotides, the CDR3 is TGTGCCAGCAGTTTATCCCCTCTAGCTTGGGAGACCCAGTACTTC. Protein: CASSLSPLAWETQYF.

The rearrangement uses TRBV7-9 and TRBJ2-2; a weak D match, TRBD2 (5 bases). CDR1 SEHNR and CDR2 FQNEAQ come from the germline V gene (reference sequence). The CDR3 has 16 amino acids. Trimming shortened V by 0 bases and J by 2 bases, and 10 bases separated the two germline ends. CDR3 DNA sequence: TGTGCCAGCAGCTTAGCGCGAGGAGGTAACACCGGGGAGCTGTTTTTT. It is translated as CASSLARGGNTGELFF.

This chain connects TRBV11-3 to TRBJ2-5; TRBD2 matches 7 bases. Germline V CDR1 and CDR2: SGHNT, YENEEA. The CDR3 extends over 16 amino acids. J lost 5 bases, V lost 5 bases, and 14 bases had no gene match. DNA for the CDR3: TGTGCCAGCAGCCACGGACTAGGGAGGGTGGATGAGACCCAGTACTTC. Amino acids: CASSHGLGRVDETQYF. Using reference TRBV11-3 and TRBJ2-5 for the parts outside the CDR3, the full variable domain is EAGVVQSPRYKIIEKKQPVAFWCNPISGHNTLYWYLQNLGQGPELLIRYENEEAVDDSQLPKDRFSAERLKGVDSTLKIQPAELGDSAVYLCASSHGLGRVDETQYFGPGTRLLVL.

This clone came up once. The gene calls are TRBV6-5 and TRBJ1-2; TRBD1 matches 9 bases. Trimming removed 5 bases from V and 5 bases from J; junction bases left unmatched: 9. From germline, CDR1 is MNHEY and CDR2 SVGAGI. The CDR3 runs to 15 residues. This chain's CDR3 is CASSAYTGGAYGYTF. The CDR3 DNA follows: TGTGCCAGCAGTGCTTATACAGGGGGCGCTTATGGCTACACCTTC.

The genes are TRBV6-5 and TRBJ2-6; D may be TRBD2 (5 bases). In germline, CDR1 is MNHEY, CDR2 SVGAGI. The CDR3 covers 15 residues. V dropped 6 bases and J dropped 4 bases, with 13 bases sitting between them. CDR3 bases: TGTGCCAGCAGGGGAATGGAGGCCGGGGCCAACGTCCTGACTTTC. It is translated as CASRGMEAGANVLTF.

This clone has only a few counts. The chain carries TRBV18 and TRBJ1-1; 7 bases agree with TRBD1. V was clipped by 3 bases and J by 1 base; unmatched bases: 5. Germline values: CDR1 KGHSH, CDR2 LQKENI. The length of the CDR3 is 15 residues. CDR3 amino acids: CASSPGRQGNTEAFF. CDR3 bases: TGTGCCAGCTCACCGGGACGACAGGGGAACACTGAAGCTTTCTTT.

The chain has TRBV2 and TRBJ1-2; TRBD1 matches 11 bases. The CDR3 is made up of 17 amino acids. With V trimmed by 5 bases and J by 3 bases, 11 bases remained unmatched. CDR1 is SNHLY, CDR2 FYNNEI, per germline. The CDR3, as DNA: TGTGCCAGCAGTATCGGGACAGGGGGTGGCGCGGACTATGGCTACACCTTC. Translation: CASSIGTGGGADYGYTF.

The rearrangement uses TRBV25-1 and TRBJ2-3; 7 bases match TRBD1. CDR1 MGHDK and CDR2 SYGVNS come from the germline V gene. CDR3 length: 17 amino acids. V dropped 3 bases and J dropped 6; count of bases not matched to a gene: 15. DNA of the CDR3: TGTGCCAGCAGTGATGATTTGAGGGGGCGCTTTGGGGATACGCAGTATTTT. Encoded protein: CASSDDLRGRFGDTQYF. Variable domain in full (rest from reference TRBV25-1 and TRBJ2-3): EADIYQTPRYLVIGTGKKITLECSQTMGHDKMYWYQQDPGMELHLIHYSYGVNSTEKGDLSSESTVSRIRTEHFPLTLESARPSHTSQYLCASSDDLRGRFGDTQYFGPGTRLTVL.

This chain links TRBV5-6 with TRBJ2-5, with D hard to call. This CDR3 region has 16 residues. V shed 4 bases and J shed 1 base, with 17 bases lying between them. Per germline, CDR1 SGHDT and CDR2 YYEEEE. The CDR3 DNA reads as TGTGCCAGCAGCACCCCAACCCCAGCGCGCCAAGAGACCCAGTACTTC. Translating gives CASSTPTPARQETQYF.

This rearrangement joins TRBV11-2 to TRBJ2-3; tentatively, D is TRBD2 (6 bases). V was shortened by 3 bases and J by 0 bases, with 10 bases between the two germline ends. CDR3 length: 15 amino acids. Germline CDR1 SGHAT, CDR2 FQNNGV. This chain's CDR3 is CASSLYGTSTDTQYF. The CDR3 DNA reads TGTGCCAGCAGCTTGTACGGGACTAGCACAGATACGCAGTATTTT.